This TCR beta chain appears in the sequencing data of a study of early T cells in non-severe SARS-CoV-2 infection (dated by TCRdb to about 2021). The study in broad terms: Bulk RNA from unsorted whole blood was used for TCR sequencing, so alpha and beta chains could not be paired.

To note about this clonotype: There is no known antigen for this receptor. The record has no base qualities; no much larger clone is one base away.

Points the paper makes about the study in general: Matching against VDJdb was skewed toward anti-spike CD8 responses, likely underestimated virus-specific expansions, and missed private and CD4 specificities.

Libraries came from 5' RACE. Sequencing took place on a NextSeq 500. Unique molecular identifiers were attached to individual cDNA molecules in the TCR library protocol so that sequencing error and PCR bias could be corrected. Both TCR alpha and beta chains were sequenced, and tight co-correlation was observed between alpha and beta sequence abundances in each sample. In the original analysis: Decombinator V4 was used to annotate the V gene, J gene and CDR3 of the TCR sequences. TCRs were defined as expanded if a significant change between any two time points was detected under a Poisson model with p below 0.0001. TCR abundances were normalised to the total number of TCRs sequenced per sample and expressed as counts per million. TRAV1-2 paired with TRAJ12, TRAJ20 or TRAJ33 defined MAIT TCRs, while TRAV10 paired with TRAJ18 defined iNKT TCRs. A search of VDJdb, accessed on 1 November 2021, was run for TCRs annotated to CMV, EBV and SARS-CoV-2, with TCRs annotated for multiple antigens excluded. TCRdb took the public reads, trimmed them with fastp at Q25, ran MiXCR for clone calling and kept in-frame beta chains. One record per CDR3 amino acid sequence lists the most common genes and DNA. TCRdb, not the authors, supplied the V and J calls. The sample includes around 27,000 distinct CDR3 sequences, with 3% to 4% observed a single time. Around 8.8% of the sample rests with the top ten.

A case-control design nested within a healthcare worker cohort in London, UK, was used, with weekly nasopharyngeal swab PCR tests and blood sampling performed. Healthcare workers were enrolled in the week of the UK lockdown, from 23 to 31 March 2020, and were followed every week for up to about 15 weeks. The V and J ends are trimmed by 7 bases and 1 base, leaving 10 bases between them. From its cysteine to its phenylalanine, the CDR3 spans 13 amino acids. Of all the DNA, just the CDR3 is kept, 39 bases in frame from base 1. This receptor was identified in an adult who was a healthcare worker with PCR-confirmed SARS-CoV-2 infection or an uninfected control (not recorded which). Material: whole blood. Rearrangement joined TRBV12-3 or TRBV12-4 to TRBJ1-1, with the D gene not confidently named. The DNA sequence follows: TGTGCCAGCACCCGGGCACGGAACACTGAAGCTTTCTTT. It translates as CASTRARNTEAFF.